These T cell receptor beta chains were read from a single sample in a study of cytomegalovirus exposure and HLA in healthy donors. Assay used: immunoSEQ multiplex PCR; TCRdb lists only in-frame clones, some missing. The data show 150,000 to 200,000 clones, around 80% seen once. The sample consisted of PBMCs. The receptors were gathered from a male donor in good health and CMV-seropositive. Each CDR3 is given with its conserved first and last residue. D genes are given only for firm matches. Some rows have no size entry. The others give once, few or many, or a class for an expanded clone.

J	D	length	size	V	CDR3	DNA
TRBJ1-6	TRBD1	16	.	TRBV10-3	CAISESYRGLNSPLHF	TGTGCCATCAGTGAGTCCTACAGGGGATTAAATTCACCCCTCCACTTT
TRBJ2-1	.	15	.	TRBV11-3	CASSSAGTQVYEQFF	TGTGCCAGCAGCTCCGCCGGGACTCAGGTCTATGAGCAGTTCTTC
TRBJ1-2	TRBD1	13	few	TRBV6-6	CASSHTDRDGYTF	TGTGCCAGCAGTCACACCGACAGGGATGGCTACACCTTC
TRBJ2-1	TRBD2	15	.	TRBV9	CASSPRAGFDNEQFF	TGTGCCAGCAGCCCTCGAGCGGGATTCGACAATGAGCAGTTCTTC
TRBJ2-7	TRBD2	18	.	TRBV7-2	CASTPEWTSGSYSYEQYF	TGTGCCAGCACCCCAGAGTGGACTAGCGGGAGTTACTCCTACGAGCAGTACTTC
TRBJ2-7	TRBD1	15	.	TRBV27	CASSLWTGSSYEQYF	TGTGCCAGCAGCTTGTGGACAGGGAGCTCCTACGAGCAGTACTTC
TRBJ2-3	.	14	.	TRBV4-3	CASSQDRAGYTQYF	TGCGCCAGCAGCCAAGATAGGGCGGGGTATACGCAGTATTTT
TRBJ2-7	TRBD2	16	.	TRBV28	CASSLSGTSGFYEQYF	TGTGCCAGCAGCCTATCCGGGACTAGCGGGTTTTACGAGCAGTACTTC
TRBJ2-1	.	16	.	TRBV7-9	CASSLVAALGYNEQFF	TGTGCCAGCAGCTTAGTGGCGGCCCTCGGATACAATGAGCAGTTCTTC
TRBJ1-1	.	14	.	TRBV28	CASSPGFLNTEAFF	TGTGCCAGCAGCCCGGGGTTTTTGAACACTGAAGCTTTCTTT
TRBJ2-2	TRBD2	15	.	TRBV28	CASSLPGLASGELFF	TGTGCCAGCAGTCTACCGGGACTAGCGTCCGGGGAGCTGTTTTTT
TRBJ2-2	.	13	.	TRBV9	CASSARGYGELFF	TGTGCCAGCAGCGCTCGGGGGTACGGGGAGCTGTTTTTT
TRBJ2-1	.	15	.	TRBV5-1	CASRGAEGLNNEQFF	TGCGCCAGCAGAGGAGCGGAGGGGCTAAACAATGAGCAGTTCTTC
TRBJ1-1	TRBD1	15	.	TRBV5-4	CASSLIQGVNTEAFF	TGTGCCAGCAGCCTAATACAGGGGGTGAACACTGAAGCTTTCTTT
TRBJ1-1	.	13	.	TRBV7-2	CASSFGGNTEAFF	TGTGCCAGCAGCTTCGGGGGTAACACTGAAGCTTTCTTT
TRBJ1-1	.	15	.	TRBV5-4	CASSLKTGLNTEAFF	TGTGCCAGCAGCCTCAAGACTGGATTGAACACTGAAGCTTTCTTT
TRBJ2-2	TRBD2	16	.	TRBV5-6	CASSTAREGNTGELFF	TGTGCCAGCAGCACGGCCCGGGAGGGGAACACCGGGGAGCTGTTTTTT